This section outlines one TCR beta chain sequence together with its context. The data stem from a study of PD-1 blockade in classical Hodgkin lymphoma. Every patient had relapsed following autologous stem cell transplantation, and cohorts differed in brentuximab vedotin exposure. The length of the CDR3 is 14 residues. CDR1 MNHEY and CDR2 SMNVEV come from the germline V gene (reference sequence). Trimming stripped 4 bases from V and 4 bases from J, with 10 bases between. Clones were sequenced by immunoSEQ multiplex PCR, and TCRdb holds only the in-frame ones, with some missing. Found here are under 45,000 clones, roughly 80% of them singletons; the top ten hold about a fifth.

Sequencing used peripheral blood mononuclear cells (PBMCs), obtained at baseline. The chain employs TRBV27 and TRBJ2-2; D is undetermined. The sequence was collected from a human donor with classical Hodgkin lymphoma. CDR3 residues: CASSSDSATGELFF. DNA of the CDR3: TGTGCCAGCAGTTCAGACTCAGCCACCGGGGAGCTGTTTTTT.